The 10 T cell receptor beta chains presented below share a single source sample, sequenced in a study of PD-1 blockade in classical Hodgkin lymphoma. The method was immunoSEQ multiplex PCR; TCRdb's version includes in-frame clones alone and lacks a portion of them. Of some 96,000 clones in the sample, 80% to 85% were seen once. Relapse was seen in all patients after autologous stem cell transplantation, and brentuximab vedotin exposure was variable. Here the sequenced sample was peripheral blood mononuclear cells (PBMCs), taken at baseline. The receptors come from a human donor with classical Hodgkin lymphoma.

The chain links TRBV5-1 to TRBJ1-2; D might be TRBD1 (5 bases). The CDR3 has 13 amino acids. V gave up 2 bases and J gave up 4 bases, with 9 bases separating them. Germline V gene lookup returns CDR1 SGHRS and CDR2 YFSETQ. CDR3 nucleotide sequence: TGCGCCAGCAGCTTAGAGGGGAGCTATGGCTACACCTTC. Its protein is CASSLEGSYGYTF.

The J gene is TRBJ2-1, the V gene TRBV5-6, with 9 bases that match TRBD2. This CDR3 has 15 residues. Germline CDR1 is SGHDT and CDR2 is YYEEEE. J gave up 6 bases and V 2 bases, and 6 bases lay outside the gene matches. This CDR3 is CASSFFSGSGNEQFF. In DNA form, the CDR3 reads TGTGCCAGCAGCTTCTTTAGCGGGAGCGGCAATGAGCAGTTCTTC.

J is TRBJ2-1 and V is TRBV5-1; 16 nucleotides line up with TRBD2. The ends lost 4 bases at V and 5 bases at J; junction bases unmatched: 6. The germline V gene encodes CDR1 SGHRS and CDR2 YFSETQ. The CDR3 extends over 17 amino acids. The CDR3 spells CASSRGLAGGAHNEQFF. The CDR3 DNA reads as TGCGCCAGCAGCCGGGGACTAGCGGGAGGGGCCCACAATGAGCAGTTCTTC.

CDR3 in DNA: TGTGCCAGTAGTATAAAGGACTTTGGCTATGGCTACACCTTC. This codes for CASSIKDFGYGYTF. The chain is built from TRBV19 and TRBJ1-2; D not certain. The length of the CDR3 is 14 residues. Germline CDR1 LNHDA, CDR2 SQIVND (reference sequence). V was clipped by 2 bases and J by 4 bases, with 11 bases between them.

CDR3 sequence reads: CASRIAGDGETQYF. CDR3 sequence (DNA): TGCGCCAGCAGAATAGCGGGAGATGGGGAGACCCAGTACTTC. The chain couples TRBV5-1 to TRBJ2-5, with 9 bases matching TRBD2. J lost 5 bases, V lost 5 bases, and 7 bases had no gene match. The length of the CDR3 is 14 residues. Per germline, CDR1 SGHRS and CDR2 YFSETQ.

This chain links TRBV19 with TRBJ1-5; D is unclear. With 7 bases removed from V and 2 bases from J, the gap between germline ends came to 12 bases. The CDR3 spans 14 residues. Germline V gene sequence: CDR1 LNHDA, CDR2 SQIVND (reference sequence). The CDR3 sequence: CASTDGEGNQPQHF. The CDR3 nucleotides are TGTGCCAGTACCGATGGTGAGGGCAATCAGCCCCAGCATTTT.

The chain is built from TRBV30 and TRBJ1-5; D is unresolved. In germline, CDR1 is GTSNPN, CDR2 SVGIG (reference sequence). The CDR3 covers 15 residues. The V gene lost 0 bases and the J gene lost 3 bases, with 12 bases spanning the gap. CDR3 in DNA: TGTGCCTGGAGTGTACTTTCTGATTTCAATCAGCCCCAGCATTTT. Translated, it gives CAWSVLSDFNQPQHF.

CDR3 nucleotides: TGTGCCAGCAGCTTAGTCGTCGGGGGGACTAGCGGGACCGGGGAGCTGTTTTTT. It codes for CASSLVVGGTSGTGELFF. The rearrangement joins TRBV7-9 to TRBJ2-2; 12 bases map to TRBD2. CDR1 and CDR2 (germline): SEHNR, FQNEAQ (reference sequence). The CDR3 is 18 residues long. V was pared by 1 base and J by 5 bases, with 8 bases of the junction left unmatched. The full variable domain, rest sourced from reference TRBV7-9 and TRBJ2-2, is DTGVSQNPRHKITKRGQNVTFRCDPISEHNRLYWYRQTLGQGPEFLTYFQNEAQLEKSRLLSDRFSAERPKGSFSTLEIQRTEQGDSAMYLCASSLVVGGTSGTGELFFGEGSRLTVL.

The rearrangement links TRBV4-1 to TRBJ2-3, with 8 bases fitting TRBD2. Germline V gives CDR1 MGHRA, CDR2 YSYEKL. CDR3 length equals 15 residues. The V and J ends lost 0 bases and 5 bases, in that order; junction bases with no gene match: 4. The CDR3 nucleotides read TGCGCCAGCAGCCAAGAGCGGGAGGCGCTAGATACGCAGTATTTT. Translating it yields CASSQEREALDTQYF.

V gene TRBV6-6 combines with J gene TRBJ2-7, with a weak D call TRBD1 (6 bases). V gave up 6 bases and J gave up 7 bases, with 16 bases separating them. CDR3 length: 13 amino acids. Germline V lookup: CDR1 MNHNY, CDR2 SVGAGI (reference sequence). The CDR3 DNA reads as TGTGCCAGCAGACGGGACACCGTATGGGAGCAGTACTTC. Translating gives CASRRDTVWEQYF.